The 8 T cell receptor beta chains reported below all come from one sample, sequenced in a study of blood T cell repertoires in COVID-19 (dated by TCRdb to the early 2020s). The method behind the library was the immunoSEQ multiplex PCR assay. TCRdb's version of the immuneACCESS table is confined to in-frame rearrangements and falls short of the full clone set. An unresolved V gene accounts for under half of the shortfall where checked; the remainder is of unknown origin. The sample records tens of thousands of clones, approximately 79% of which are singletons. The ten top clones hold over 45% of the sample. The material sequenced was peripheral blood. Every receptor here comes from a human donor in a cohort sampled during active COVID-19.

CDR3 residues: CASSSQGGLGNNSPLHF. For the CDR3, the DNA is TGTGCCAGCAGTTCACAGGGGGGGTTGGGTAATAATTCACCCCTCCACTTT. V is TRBV27 and J is TRBJ1-6, with 8 bases identical to TRBD1. This CDR3 is built from 17 residues. Germline V CDR1 and CDR2: MNHEY, SMNVEV (reference sequence). The J segment lost 5 bases and the V segment lost 4 bases, leaving 10 bases of the junction unmatched.

In its sample, this clone was seen once. V usage is TRBV6-7 and J usage is TRBJ2-1; 7 bases align to TRBD1. TRBV6-7 belongs to the ORF category, with a function that is uncertain. V was clipped by 5 bases and J by 6 bases; unmatched bases: 10. The CDR3 extends over 15 amino acids. The CDR3, as DNA: TGTGCCAGCAGTCGAGACAGGGCCAACGGCAATGAGCAGTTCTTC. Its protein product is CASSRDRANGNEQFF.

This sequence joins TRBV18 and TRBJ2-7, with TRBD1 matching 11 bases. Germline V CDR1 and CDR2: KGHSH, LQKENI. The ends lost 6 bases at V and 4 bases at J; junction bases unmatched: 14. The CDR3 is 17 amino acids. The CDR3 is CASSKGSIGQGAYEQYF. The CDR3 bases are TGTGCCAGCTCGAAGGGAAGCATAGGACAGGGGGCTTACGAGCAGTACTTC. Drawing the rest from reference TRBV18 and TRBJ2-7, the complete variable domain is NAGVMQNPRHLVRRRGQEARLRCSPMKGHSHVYWYRQLPEEGLKFMVYLQKENIIDESGMPKERFSAEFPKEGPSILRIQQVVRGDSAAYFCASSKGSIGQGAYEQYFGPGTRLTVT.

The V call is TRBV24-1, the J call TRBJ1-6; maybe TRBD1 (6 bases). There are 14 residues in the CDR3. Deletions cut 4 bases from V and 10 bases from J, with 13 bases between. Germline CDR1 KGHDR, CDR2 SFDVKD. CDR3 sequence reads: CATSEPYRESPLHF. For the CDR3, the DNA is TGTGCCACCAGTGAACCCTACAGGGAATCACCCCTCCACTTT.

The chain recombines TRBV5-1 with TRBJ1-5, with 8 positions matching TRBD1. Trimming took 4 bases from V and 3 from J; bases not matched to a gene: 6. This CDR3 contains 15 residues. The V gene's germline CDR1 is SGHRS and CDR2 YFSETQ. This chain's CDR3 is CASSDTGGPNQPQHF. The CDR3 DNA reads as TGCGCCAGCAGCGATACAGGGGGTCCCAATCAGCCCCAGCATTTT.

This chain connects TRBV3-1 (or the pseudogene TRBV3-2) to TRBJ1-4, with D perhaps matching TRBD1 (6 bases). V was shortened by 5 bases and J by 4 bases, with 11 bases between the two germline ends. Germline CDR1 is LGHDT and CDR2 is YNNKEL (reference sequence). This CDR3 spans 14 amino acids. The DNA of the CDR3 is TGTGCCAGCAGCAAGGACAGATATAATGAAAAACTGTTTTTT. Amino acids: CASSKDRYNEKLFF.

The chain has TRBV5-8 and TRBJ2-3; possibly TRBD2 for D (6 bases). This CDR3 comprises 15 residues. Deletions cut 5 bases from V and 0 bases from J, with 13 bases between. Germline CDR1 and CDR2: SGHTS and YDEGEE. Here the CDR3 DNA reads TGTGCCAGCAGTGTGCGGGACGCGAGCACAGATACGCAGTATTTT. As protein: CASSVRDASTDTQYF.

V gene TRBV5-1 combines with J gene TRBJ2-1; TRBD2 is a possible D gene (6 bases). The CDR3 sequence is 16 residues long. Looked up from germline, CDR1 is SGHRS and CDR2 is YFSETQ. Deletions cut 0 bases from V and 2 bases from J, with 12 bases between. DNA for the CDR3: TGCGCCAGCAGCTTGGGCCCCGGGACTCCCTACAATGAGCAGTTCTTC. Translation: CASSLGPGTPYNEQFF.